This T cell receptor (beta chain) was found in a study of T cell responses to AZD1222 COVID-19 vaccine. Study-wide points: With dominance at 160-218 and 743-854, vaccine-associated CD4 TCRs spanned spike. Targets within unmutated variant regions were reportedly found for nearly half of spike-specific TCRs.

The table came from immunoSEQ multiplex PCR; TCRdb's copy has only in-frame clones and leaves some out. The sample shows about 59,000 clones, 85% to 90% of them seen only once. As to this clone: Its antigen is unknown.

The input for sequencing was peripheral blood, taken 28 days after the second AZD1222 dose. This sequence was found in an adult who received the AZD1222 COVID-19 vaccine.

CDR3 protein: CASSSRDLTISYEQYF. In DNA form, the CDR3 reads TGTGCCAGCAGCAGCCGGGACCTGACTATCTCCTACGAGCAGTACTTC. The chain joins TRBV9 to TRBJ2-7; D is possibly TRBD1 or TRBD2 (5 bases each). Deletions cut 4 bases from V and 0 bases from J, with 17 bases between. The CDR3 has 16 residues. The germline gives CDR1 SGDLS, CDR2 YYNGEE.